The 24 T cell receptor beta chains listed next were all sequenced from one sample in a study of technical replicates of blood from a handful of donors. Sequenced by immunoSEQ multiplex PCR; TCRdb stores in-frame clones only, minus some. Among some 94,000 clones, around 96% were seen once, and the ten largest hold around 0.4%. The specimen sequenced was T cells isolated from PBMCs. These receptors were collected from a human donor in good health.

This rearrangement joins TRBV5-4 to TRBJ1-1, with D perhaps matching TRBD1 (6 bases). Germline V gene lookup returns CDR1 SGHNT and CDR2 YYREEE (reference sequence). The CDR3 length is 17 residues. V lost 1 base and J lost 3, with 19 bases in between. The CDR3 sequence: CASSLSLMRAGDTEAFF. The CDR3 region has the DNA TGTGCCAGCAGCTTGAGTTTGATGAGGGCAGGGGACACTGAAGCTTTCTTT.

The rearrangement joins TRBV19 to TRBJ1-5; TRBD1 matches at 10 bases. The CDR3 consists of 17 residues. The germline V gene encodes CDR1 LNHDA and CDR2 SQIVND (reference sequence). The junction had 11 bases not matched to a gene; V was cut back by 5 bases and J by 4 bases. CDR3 loop: CASSLGTGEFRNQPQHF. CDR3 nucleotides: TGTGCCAGTAGTCTCGGGACAGGGGAATTTCGTAATCAGCCCCAGCATTTT. Full variable domain (missing parts from reference TRBV19 and TRBJ1-5): DGGITQSPKYLFRKEGQNVTLSCEQNLNHDAMYWYRQDPGQGLRLIYYSQIVNDFQKGDIAEGYSVSREKKESFPLTVTSAQKNPTAFYLCASSLGTGEFRNQPQHFGDGTRLSIL.

The gene calls are TRBV27 and TRBJ1-2; TRBD1 matches 9 bases. Germline values: CDR1 MNHEY, CDR2 SMNVEV (reference sequence). V shed 4 bases and J 4 bases; nucleotides not matched to a gene: 10. The CDR3 loop spans 16 amino acids. CDR3 protein: CASSWDRVGGIYGYTF. The CDR3 DNA follows: TGTGCCAGCAGTTGGGACAGGGTGGGGGGAATCTATGGCTACACCTTC.

The J gene is TRBJ2-2, the V gene TRBV5-6; tentatively, D is TRBD2 (5 bases). Trimming left V 2 bases short and J 0 bases short, with 5 bases between. Per the germline V gene, CDR1 is SGHDT and CDR2 is YYEEEE. The CDR3 sequence is 14 residues long. CDR3 residues: CASSLAANTGELFF. The DNA for the CDR3 is TGTGCCAGCAGCTTAGCGGCGAACACCGGGGAGCTGTTTTTT.

The chain carries TRBV2 and TRBJ2-7, with 8 bases that match TRBD1. Germline V gene lookup returns CDR1 SNHLY and CDR2 FYNNEI. Trimming cost V 1 base and J 0 bases; bases outside gene matches: 2. This CDR3 is 15 amino acids long. The CDR3 protein is CASSEGQGPSYEQYF. CDR3 nucleotides: TGTGCCAGCAGTGAAGGACAGGGGCCCTCCTACGAGCAGTACTTC.

The chain combines TRBV9 with TRBJ2-2; 14 bases line up with TRBD2. Germline V gene data show CDR1 as SGDLS and CDR2 as YYNGEE. The CDR3 sequence is 15 residues long. V gave up 6 bases and J gave up 4 bases; unmatched junction bases: 2. The chain's CDR3 is CASNGLAGGTGELFF. CDR3 DNA: TGTGCCAGCAACGGACTAGCGGGAGGCACCGGGGAGCTGTTTTTT.

The V call is TRBV19, the J call TRBJ2-1, with 11 nucleotides matching TRBD2. Losses at the gene ends were 4 bases for V and 3 bases for J; bases not matched to a gene: 8. The germline V gene encodes CDR1 LNHDA and CDR2 SQIVND (reference sequence). CDR3 length: 17 residues. The CDR3 loop reads CASSKGRLAGNYNEQFF. CDR3 nucleotide sequence: TGTGCCAGTAGTAAGGGTCGACTAGCGGGAAACTACAATGAGCAGTTCTTC.

CDR3 in DNA: TGTGCCAGCAGCCCGGGACAGCTGGGTGAGCAGTTCTTC. Amino acid sequence: CASSPGQLGEQFF. The gene calls are TRBV7-3 and TRBJ2-1; 7 bases agree with TRBD1. The CDR3 sequence is 13 residues long. Trimming removed 5 bases from V and 9 bases from J; junction bases left unmatched: 7. From germline, CDR1 is SGHTA and CDR2 FQGTGA.

This rearrangement joins TRBV11-2 to TRBJ2-6; D remains ambiguous. The V gene's germline CDR1 is SGHAT and CDR2 FQNNGV. V was cut by 0 bases and J by 1 base, with 4 bases left in between. CDR3 length: 15 amino acids. CDR3 DNA sequence: TGTGCCAGCAGCTTAGACAGGTCTGGGGCCAACGTCCTGACTTTC. Encoded protein: CASSLDRSGANVLTF.

This clone was seen just once. This CDR3 is CASSMGQGSYEQYF. The CDR3 region has the DNA TGTGCCAGTAGTATGGGACAGGGGTCCTACGAGCAGTACTTC. The chain carries TRBV19 and TRBJ2-7; 10 bases map to TRBD1. The CDR3 has 14 residues. Germline-derived CDR1 and CDR2 are LNHDA and SQIVND (reference sequence). With V trimmed by 3 bases and J by 1 base, 0 bases remained unmatched. Supplemented by reference TRBV19 and TRBJ2-7, the full variable domain reads DGGITQSPKYLFRKEGQNVTLSCEQNLNHDAMYWYRQDPGQGLRLIYYSQIVNDFQKGDIAEGYSVSREKKESFPLTVTSAQKNPTAFYLCASSMGQGSYEQYFGPGTRLTVT.

The V call is TRBV28, the J call TRBJ1-1, with 8 bases lining up with TRBD1. From germline, CDR1 is MDHEN and CDR2 SYDVKM. The CDR3 loop spans 15 amino acids. V lost 10 bases, J lost 1 base, and 11 bases stayed unmatched. This CDR3 is CATLTGDNRNTEAFF. The CDR3 nucleotides are TGTGCCACCCTGACAGGGGACAACAGGAACACTGAAGCTTTCTTT.

The chain joins TRBV27 to TRBJ1-1; the D is unclear. The CDR3 length is 14 residues. V lost 6 bases and J lost 0, with 11 bases in between. Germline V gives CDR1 MNHEY, CDR2 SMNVEV (reference sequence). DNA of the CDR3: TGTGCCAGCAGCGTACAGCTTATGAACACTGAAGCTTTCTTT. Its translation: CASSVQLMNTEAFF.

CDR3 DNA sequence: TGCGCCAGCATGTCGGGGGTCAATCAGCCCCAGCATTTT. Protein: CASMSGVNQPQHF. The chain employs TRBV10-2 and TRBJ1-5; weak D call: TRBD1 (5 bases). CDR1 is WSHSY and CDR2 is SAAADI in the germline V gene. V lost 7 bases and J 3 bases, leaving 10 bases between the germline ends. The CDR3 extends over 13 amino acids.

This clone has just one count. The chain joins TRBV5-1 to TRBJ2-7, with D uncertain. The CDR3 loop spans 13 amino acids. Germline CDR1 reads SGHRS; CDR2 reads YFSETQ. Trimming took 4 bases from V and 2 from J, leaving 10 bases between them. CDR3 DNA sequence: TGCGCCAGCAGCCTAACAGCCACCTACGAGCAGTACTTC. Translation gives CASSLTATYEQYF.

The V gene is TRBV4-3, the J gene TRBJ2-7; D perhaps matches TRBD2 (5 bases). Germline CDR1 and CDR2: LGHNA and YSLEER. Trimming took off 0 bases at V and 4 bases at J, with 16 bases between the two ends. The CDR3 extends over 16 amino acids. CDR3 protein: CASSQDWSGSIYEQYF. The CDR3 DNA reads as TGCGCCAGCAGCCAAGACTGGAGCGGTAGCATTTACGAGCAGTACTTC.

The chain recombines TRBV6-5 with TRBJ2-2, with 8 bases fitting TRBD1. With V trimmed by 8 bases and J by 4 bases, 3 bases remained unmatched. CDR3 length equals 13 residues. The germline gives CDR1 MNHEY, CDR2 SVGAGI. CDR3 residues: CASSGGFTGELFF. For the CDR3, the DNA is TGTGCCAGCTCAGGGGGCTTCACCGGGGAGCTGTTTTTT.

The rearrangement links TRBV5-6 to TRBJ1-1; D perhaps matches TRBD1 (6 bases). The CDR3 has 15 amino acids. With 3 bases removed from V and 5 bases from J, the gap between germline ends came to 17 bases. Germline values: CDR1 SGHDT, CDR2 YYEEEE. CDR3 nucleotides: TGTGCCAGCAGCTCATTTTTACAGGGAAGGACTGAAGCTTTCTTT. Protein sequence: CASSSFLQGRTEAFF.

This clone was recorded only once. The rearrangement uses TRBV28 and TRBJ1-1; unclear D gene. Germline-derived CDR1 and CDR2 are MDHEN and SYDVKM. CDR3 length: 14 residues. V shed 3 bases and J shed 2 bases, with 10 bases lying between them. CDR3 nucleotide sequence: TGTGCCAGCAGTTTTCCTGCGCATAACACTGAAGCTTTCTTT. It encodes CASSFPAHNTEAFF.

In its sample, this clone was seen once. The chain carries TRBV29-1 and TRBJ1-2; tentatively, D is TRBD1 (6 bases). The V end lost 2 bases, the J end lost 8 bases, and 18 bases lay between the germline ends. This CDR3 spans 14 amino acids. Looked up from germline, CDR1 is SQVTM and CDR2 is ANQGSEA. The CDR3 reads CSVEIQAGEGGYTF. DNA of the CDR3: TGCAGCGTTGAAATACAGGCAGGGGAAGGGGGCTACACCTTC.

This clone was found once. The chain links TRBV28 to TRBJ2-1; TRBD2 is a possible D gene (6 bases). The CDR3 has 15 residues. The germline V gene encodes CDR1 MDHEN and CDR2 SYDVKM. Trimming shortened V by 2 bases and J by 2 bases, and 10 bases separated the two germline ends. CDR3 nucleotides: TGTGCCAGCAGTTTAGGTGGGAGGCCCTACAATGAGCAGTTCTTC. Translation gives CASSLGGRPYNEQFF.

V usage is TRBV4-3 and J usage is TRBJ1-2, with D perhaps matching TRBD1 (5 bases). The CDR3 spans 14 residues. With 3 bases removed from V and 6 bases from J, the gap between germline ends came to 14 bases. The germline V gene encodes CDR1 LGHNA and CDR2 YSLEER. The CDR3 spells CASSHFDSWDGYTF. CDR3 nucleotide sequence: TGCGCCAGCAGCCATTTCGACAGTTGGGATGGCTACACCTTC.

The J gene is TRBJ2-5, the V gene TRBV2; unclear D gene. The CDR3 length is 12 residues. The V and J ends lost 4 bases and 4 bases respectively, with 7 bases between them. From germline, CDR1 is SNHLY and CDR2 FYNNEI. In nucleotides, the CDR3 is TGTGCCAGCAGTGCTACCACAGAGACCCAGTACTTC. Encoded protein: CASSATTETQYF. Drawing the rest from reference TRBV2 and TRBJ2-5, the complete variable domain is EPEVTQTPSHQVTQMGQEVILRCVPISNHLYFYWYRQILGQKVEFLVSFYNNEISEKSEIFDDQFSVERPDGSNFTLKIRSTKLEDSAMYFCASSATTETQYFGPGTRLLVL.

This clone has only one observation. The V call is TRBV19, the J call TRBJ1-3, with D unclear. The germline V gene has CDR1 LNHDA and CDR2 SQIVND (reference sequence). The V end was cut by 4 bases, the J end by 4 bases, with 14 bases between. The CDR3 has 15 residues. As DNA, the CDR3 is TGTGCCAGTAGTACCCCCCCGGGGTCCGGAAACACCATATATTTT. Translated: CASSTPPGSGNTIYF.

The J gene is TRBJ2-1, the V gene TRBV6-5; TRBD1 agrees at 10 bases. Germline V gene sequence: CDR1 MNHEY, CDR2 SVGAGI. The CDR3 runs to 15 residues. V lost 2 bases and J lost 9; bases outside the gene matches: 7. CDR3 nucleotide sequence: TGTGCCAGCAGTTACGACGGACAGGGGGATAGTGAGCAGTTCTTC. Translation gives CASSYDGQGDSEQFF.